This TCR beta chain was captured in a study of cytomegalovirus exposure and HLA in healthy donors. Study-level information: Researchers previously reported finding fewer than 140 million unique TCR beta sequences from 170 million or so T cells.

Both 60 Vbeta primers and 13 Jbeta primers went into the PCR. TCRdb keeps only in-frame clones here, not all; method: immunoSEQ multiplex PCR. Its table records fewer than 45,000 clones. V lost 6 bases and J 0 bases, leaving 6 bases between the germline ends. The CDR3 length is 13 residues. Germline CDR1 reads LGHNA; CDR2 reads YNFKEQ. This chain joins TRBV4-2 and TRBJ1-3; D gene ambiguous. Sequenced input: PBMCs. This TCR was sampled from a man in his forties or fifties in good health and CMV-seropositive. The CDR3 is CASRESSGNTIYF. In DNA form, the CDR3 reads TGTGCCAGCAGGGAGTCCTCTGGAAACACCATATATTTT.